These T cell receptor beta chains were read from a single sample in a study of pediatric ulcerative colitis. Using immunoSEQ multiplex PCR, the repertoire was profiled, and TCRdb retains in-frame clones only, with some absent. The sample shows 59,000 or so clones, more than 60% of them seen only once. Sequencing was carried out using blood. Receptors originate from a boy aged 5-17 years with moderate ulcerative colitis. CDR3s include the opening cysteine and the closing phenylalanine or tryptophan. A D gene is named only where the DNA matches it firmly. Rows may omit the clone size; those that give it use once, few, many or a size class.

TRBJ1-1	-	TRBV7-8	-	CASSLAGGLTEAFF	TGTGCCAGCAGCTTAGCAGGGGGTCTGACTGAAGCTTTCTTT
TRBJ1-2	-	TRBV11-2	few	CASSFSTQGGYGYTF	TGTGCCAGCAGCTTTTCGACCCAGGGTGGCTATGGCTACACCTTC
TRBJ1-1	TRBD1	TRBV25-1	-	CASSELTGDQNTEAFF	TGTGCCAGCAGTGAGCTGACAGGGGACCAGAACACTGAAGCTTTCTTT
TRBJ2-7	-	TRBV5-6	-	CANSSQRREQYF	TGTGCCAACAGCTCCCAGCGGAGAGAGCAGTACTTC
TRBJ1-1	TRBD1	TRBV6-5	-	CASSYSSGQVNTEAFF	TGTGCCAGCAGTTACTCGTCGGGACAGGTGAACACTGAAGCTTTCTTT
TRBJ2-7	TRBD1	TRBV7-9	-	CASSLDGVRGPEQYF	TGTGCCAGCAGCTTAGATGGGGTCAGGGGGCCCGAGCAGTACTTC
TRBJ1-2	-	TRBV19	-	CASTHLSPWQGHDYGYTF	TGTGCCAGTACTCACCTATCCCCGTGGCAGGGACATGACTATGGCTACACCTTC
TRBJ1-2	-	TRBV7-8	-	CASSLGGSNNYGYTF	TGTGCCAGCAGCTTAGGGGGGAGCAATAACTATGGCTACACCTTC
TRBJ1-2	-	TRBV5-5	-	CASSPNLGGYGYTF	TGTGCCAGCAGCCCAAACCTCGGTGGCTATGGCTACACCTTC
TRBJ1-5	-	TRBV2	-	CASRPGGTSNQPQHF	TGTGCCAGCCGCCCCGGGGGGACTAGCAATCAGCCCCAGCATTTT
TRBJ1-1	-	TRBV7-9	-	CASSSISTEAFF	TGTGCCAGCAGCTCGATATCTACTGAAGCTTTCTTT
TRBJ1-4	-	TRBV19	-	CASSIYDGSAKLFF	TGTGCCAGTAGTATATACGACGGGTCTGCAAAACTGTTTTTT
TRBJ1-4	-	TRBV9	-	CASSVDNRANEKLFF	TGTGCCAGCAGCGTAGACAACAGGGCTAATGAAAAACTGTTTTTT
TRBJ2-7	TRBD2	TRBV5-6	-	CASSPGGLAGAYEQYF	TGTGCCAGCAGCCCCGGCGGGCTAGCGGGGGCGTACGAGCAGTACTTC
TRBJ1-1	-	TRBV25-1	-	CASSEARGAALNTEAFF	TGTGCCAGCAGTGAAGCAAGAGGGGCGGCCTTGAACACTGAAGCTTTCTTT
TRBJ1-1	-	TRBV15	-	CATSPTAFTNTEAFF	TGTGCCACCAGCCCGACGGCATTCACGAACACTGAAGCTTTCTTT
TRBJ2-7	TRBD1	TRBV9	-	CASSVRDSTYEQYF	TGTGCCAGCAGCGTCCGGGACAGTACCTACGAGCAGTACTTC
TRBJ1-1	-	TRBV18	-	CASSETPGTLSGTEAFF	TGTGCCAGCTCAGAAACGCCCGGGACATTGTCGGGGACTGAAGCTTTCTTT
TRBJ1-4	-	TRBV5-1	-	CASSSTGLNEKLFF	TGCGCCAGCAGTTCGACAGGTCTTAATGAAAAACTGTTTTTT
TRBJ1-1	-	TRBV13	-	CASSSPGGNTEAFF	TGTGCCAGCAGCTCGCCCGGAGGAAACACTGAAGCTTTCTTT
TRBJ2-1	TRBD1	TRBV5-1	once	CASSLEQGADEQFF	TGCGCCAGCAGCTTAGAACAGGGGGCCGATGAGCAGTTCTTC
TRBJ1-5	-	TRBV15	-	CATSRLGQPQHF	TGTGCCACCAGCAGGTTAGGACAGCCCCAGCATTTT
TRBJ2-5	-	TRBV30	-	CAWSPQEETQYF	TGTGCCTGGAGCCCACAAGAAGAGACCCAGTACTTC
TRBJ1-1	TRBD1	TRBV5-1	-	CASSIGQERKAFF	TGCGCCAGCAGCATCGGACAGGAGCGTAAGGCTTTCTTT
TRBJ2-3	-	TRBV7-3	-	CASSLSPPPDTQYF	TGTGCCAGCAGCTTAAGTCCTCCCCCAGATACGCAGTATTTT